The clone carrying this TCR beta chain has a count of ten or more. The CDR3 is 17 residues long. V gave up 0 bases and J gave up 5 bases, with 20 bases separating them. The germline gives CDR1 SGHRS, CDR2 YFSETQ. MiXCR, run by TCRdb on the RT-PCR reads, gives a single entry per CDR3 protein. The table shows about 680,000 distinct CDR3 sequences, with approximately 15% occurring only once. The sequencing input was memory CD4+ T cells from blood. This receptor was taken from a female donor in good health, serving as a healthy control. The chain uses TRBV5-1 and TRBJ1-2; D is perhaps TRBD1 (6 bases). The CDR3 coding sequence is TGCGCCAGCAGCTTGGCGGGAAATGGACAGCCTTTTTATGGCTACACCTTC. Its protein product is CASSLAGNGQPFYGYTF.